Listed here is a single T cell receptor beta chain. The antigen this receptor binds is unknown. No much larger clone is present one base from it, and per-base qualities are unavailable. The sample's time point, from its label and the paper: approximately twelve months on ibrutinib. For TCR beta library preparation, roughly 2 micrograms of genomic DNA were extracted from the cryopreserved PBMCs. Longitudinal blood samples from CLL patients on ibrutinib monotherapy underwent high-throughput TCR beta sequencing. The patients took part in an open-label, single-center phase 2 trial of ibrutinib monotherapy. This sample is part of a study of cytotoxic CD8 clonotypes in ibrutinib-treated CLL (dated by TCRdb to about 2021). For the wider study: In this cohort, some 14 patients were treatment-naive and approximately ten were relapsed/refractory, while some 18 had unmutated IGHV. Responses were partial in approximately 24 patients and complete in 2; after median about 70 months follow-up, about 14 stayed in remission and about twelve progressed. Response samples were taken after a median of approximately a year on treatment, ranging from about 6 to 40 months. Samples averaged approximately 240,000 productive templates and around 91,000 productive rearrangements. Of the 90 or so participants in the trial, roughly 25 had longitudinal samples available. Cryopreserved peripheral blood mononuclear cells were collected at three points: before therapy, at response, and at either sustained remission or disease progression. Every remission and progressive disease sample was obtained while ibrutinib was still being received by the patients.

On a MiSeq, deep resolution sequencing aimed for a depth between 1 in 1 million and 1 in 200,000 T cells, with each clonotype covered 10x on average. The immunoSEQ hsTCRB Kit was used to generate TCR beta libraries. In the source study's methods: ImmunoSEQ Data Assistant and ImmunoSEQ Analyzer were used for data analysis, and V, D and J genes were assigned according to IMGT definitions. Clonality, which ranges from 0 to 1, was calculated as one minus the normalized Shannon entropy of productive rearrangement frequencies. Only overrepresented clonotypes making up at least 0.05% of each patient's repertoire were included in the public clonotype analysis. More than ten age-matched healthy donor repertoires from immuneACCESS were used as controls for clonality. This is the immuneACCESS table as TCRdb keeps it, with only in-frame sequences that have V and J called. A part of the clones is gone; compared with another copy, unresolved V genes explain less than half, and the rest is unexplained. The V and J calls and clone size are taken from that table; D and trimming were inferred from the DNA. This sample comprises 40,000 to 60,000 clones, around 53% of them detected only once. The ten largest clones represent 32% of the sample.

Overall study outcomes, separate from this receptor: Public clonotypes were rare and either shrank or stayed stable during treatment, and the rise in clonality at ibrutinib response reflected expansion of private clonotypes. At baseline, clonality was higher than in age-matched healthy donors and showed a strong correlation with circulating CD8+ T-cell counts. Sampling times were not matched between sustained-remission and progressing patients, and lymph node repertoires were not studied. Clonality increased at ibrutinib response, stayed stable in sustained remission, and fell back toward baseline at progression.

The CDR3 starts with the cysteine, ends with the phenylalanine, and has 16 residues. CDR3 DNA is the only sequence kept; it has 48 bases, read in frame from the first base. Per the germline V gene, SGHTA is the CDR1 and FQGNSA is the CDR2. V lost 4 bases and J lost 2 bases, and the count of bases not matched to a germline gene is 4. The sequence came from a human donor with chronic lymphocytic leukemia. The source was PBMCs, collected after 12 months of ibrutinib treatment. The rearranged segments are TRBV7-2 and TRBJ2-3; the junction holds 12 bases that match TRBD2. The nucleotide sequence is TGTGCCAGCAGCTCGGGACTAGCGGGCTTCACAGATACGCAGTATTTT. This is translated as CASSSGLAGFTDTQYF.